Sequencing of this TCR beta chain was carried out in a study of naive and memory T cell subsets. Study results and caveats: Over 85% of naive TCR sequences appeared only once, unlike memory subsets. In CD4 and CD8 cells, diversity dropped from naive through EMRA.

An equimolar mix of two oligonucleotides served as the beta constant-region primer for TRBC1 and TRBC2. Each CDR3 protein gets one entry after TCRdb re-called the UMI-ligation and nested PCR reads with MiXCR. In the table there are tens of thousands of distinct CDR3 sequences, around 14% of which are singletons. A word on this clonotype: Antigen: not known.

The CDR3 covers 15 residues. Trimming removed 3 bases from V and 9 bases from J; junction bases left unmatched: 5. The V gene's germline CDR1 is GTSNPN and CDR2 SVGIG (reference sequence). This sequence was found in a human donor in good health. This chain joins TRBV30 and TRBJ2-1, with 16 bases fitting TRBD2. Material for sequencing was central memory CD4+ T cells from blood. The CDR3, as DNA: TGTGCCTGGAGGGGACTAGCGGGAGGGGGGGGTGAGCAGTTCTTC. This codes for CAWRGLAGGGGEQFF.